There are many counts of the clone carrying this TCR beta chain. What it binds is not known. Germline V lookup: CDR1 DFQATT, CDR2 SNEGSKA (reference sequence). Trimming took 3 bases from V and 3 from J; bases not matched to a gene: 3. The CDR3 is 13 residues long. As for time point: persistent/refractory GD, antithyroid drugs over 5 years with positive TRAb. PBMC-extracted RNA yielded the TCR library. This record comes from a study of regulatory T cells in long-lasting Graves disease. Study-wide results and limits: In persistent patients, shared public clonotypes (roughly 2,800) outnumbered those in new patients (nearly 1,000).

Combining iRepertoire HTBI primers with Arm-PCR of CDR3 regions, the authors built TCR beta libraries. TCRdb recomputed calls from the multiplex PCR reads with MiXCR, one row per CDR3 protein. The sample lists under 450,000 distinct CDR3 sequences, 20% to 25% seen once, with around 26% in the top ten. V is TRBV20-1 and J is TRBJ2-7, with 9 nucleotides matching TRBD1. Sequenced here: peripheral blood mononuclear cells (PBMCs), sampled when the disease was refractory, from a patient treated with antithyroid drugs. The receptor comes from a female donor with Graves disease. CDR3 protein: CSARGQGYYEQYF. DNA of the CDR3: TGCAGTGCTAGGGGACAGGGCTACTACGAGCAGTACTTC.